This T cell receptor beta chain was documented in a study of blood T cell repertoires in COVID-19. As processed by the authors: Estimates of nucleated cell counts were drawn from the amplification of reference gene primers. Assay: immunoSEQ multiplex PCR; the TCRdb copy retains only in-frame clones and omits some. V, J and clone size are those of that table, while D and trimming were read from the DNA. The table has about 80,000 clones, about 91% seen once. Trimming removed 1 base at V and 0 bases at J, with 18 bases between. The CDR3 is 19 amino acids. Germline V lookup: CDR1 SGHVT, CDR2 SQSDAQ. The chain joins TRBV7-4 to TRBJ1-4; D is unresolved. The sequence came from a woman of 80 years or more with acute or convalescent COVID-19. Material: peripheral blood. CDR3 amino acids: CASSLVLGQPDATNEKLFF. CDR3 DNA: TGTGCCAGCAGCTTAGTGCTTGGGCAGCCCGATGCAACTAATGAAAAACTGTTTTTT.